These 18 T cell receptor beta chains came from one sample sequenced in a study of OX40 agonist ivuxolimab in advanced cancers. The data were produced by immunoSEQ multiplex PCR, yet TCRdb's version contains in-frame clones alone and is incomplete. The sample holds 20,000 to 30,000 clones, approximately 85% seen once. The starting material was CD4+ or CD8+ T cells sorted from blood, obtained in a trial of the OX40 agonist ivuxolimab. The origin of the receptors is an adult with an advanced solid tumor such as melanoma, head and neck, liver or kidney cancer.

This chain links TRBV11-2 with TRBJ2-7; D not resolved. Germline V gives CDR1 SGHAT, CDR2 FQNNGV. V shed 6 bases and J shed 7 bases, with 13 bases lying between them. The length of the CDR3 is 12 residues. CDR3 residues: CASRTVVWEQYF. CDR3 coding DNA: TGTGCCAGCAGGACGGTAGTTTGGGAGCAGTACTTC.

The rearrangement links TRBV7-9 to TRBJ2-7; D is possibly TRBD2 (6 bases). Looked up from germline, CDR1 is SEHNR and CDR2 is FQNEAQ (reference sequence). CDR3 length: 14 residues. V lost 3 bases, J lost 0 bases, and 9 bases lay in between. Here the CDR3 reads CASSFAGSSYEQYF. CDR3 DNA sequence: TGTGCCAGCAGCTTCGCCGGGAGCTCCTACGAGCAGTACTTC.

V and J are TRBV29-1 and TRBJ1-4; D uncertain. V lost 2 bases to trimming and J lost 8 bases, with 15 bases between them. Germline V gives CDR1 SQVTM, CDR2 ANQGSEA. There are 14 residues in the CDR3. CDR3 DNA: TGCAGCGTTGAAATGCCCGCTCGGCGGGAAAAACTGTTTTTT. It yields the protein CSVEMPARREKLFF. The full variable domain, rest sourced from reference TRBV29-1 and TRBJ1-4, is SAVISQKPSRDICQRGTSLTIQCQVDSQVTMMFWYRQQPGQSLTLIATANQGSEATYESGFVIDKFPISRPNLTFSTLTVSNMSPEDSSIYLCSVEMPARREKLFFGSGTQLSVL.

The sample holds a few counts of this clone. The chain recombines TRBV19 with TRBJ2-5, with TRBD1 as a possible D gene (6 bases). The germline V gene encodes CDR1 LNHDA and CDR2 SQIVND (reference sequence). The CDR3 runs to 16 residues. V was trimmed by 3 bases and J by 4 bases, leaving 18 bases between them. The CDR3: CASSIGDRSTRETQYF. For the CDR3, the DNA is TGTGCCAGTAGTATCGGAGACAGGTCTACGAGAGAGACCCAGTACTTC.

The chain carries TRBV11-3 and TRBJ2-2; the D is unclear. V was cut by 5 bases and J by 6 bases, with 16 bases left in between. The CDR3 spans 15 residues. Germline CDR1 is SGHNT and CDR2 is YENEEA. The CDR3 DNA reads TGTGCCAGCAGCCGGTTAAAGGGTGGGGCCGGGGAGCTGTTTTTT. Protein: CASSRLKGGAGELFF.

This sequence joins TRBV9 and TRBJ1-1, with D perhaps matching TRBD1 (5 bases). This CDR3 has 13 amino acids. Trimming took 4 bases from V and 6 from J, leaving 13 bases between them. CDR1 and CDR2 from the germline V gene are SGDLS and YYNGEE. CDR3 nucleotide sequence: TGTGCCAGCAGCCCGTCGGACATAGCTGAAGCTTTCTTT. It encodes CASSPSDIAEAFF.

In its sample, this clone was seen a few times. V and J are TRBV5-7 and TRBJ1-2; D may be TRBD1 (5 bases). TRBV5-7 is filed as an ORF, its function uncertain. The CDR3 length is 16 residues. Trimming removed 0 bases from V and 6 bases from J, with 18 bases in between. The CDR3 bases are TGTGCCAGCAGCTTGGGGTTGGGGACTGGGCTCGATGGCTACACCTTC. Encoded protein: CASSLGLGTGLDGYTF.

The V and J genes are TRBV4-1 and TRBJ2-3; maybe TRBD2 (5 bases). The germline CDR1 and CDR2 sequences are MGHRA and YSYEKL. Trimming stripped 4 bases from V and 3 bases from J, with 8 bases between. This CDR3 has 13 amino acids. CDR3 amino acids: CASSRTDTDTQYF. In DNA form, the CDR3 reads TGCGCCAGCAGCCGGACTGATACAGATACGCAGTATTTT.

The chain uses TRBV7-2 and TRBJ1-2; TRBD1 matches at 7 bases. This CDR3 has 14 residues. Germline lookup yields CDR1 SGHTA and CDR2 FQGNSA. V dropped 2 bases and J dropped 8; count of bases not matched to a gene: 8. Here the CDR3 reads CASSLLDRVGGYTF. CDR3 in DNA: TGTGCCAGCAGCTTACTAGACAGGGTAGGCGGCTACACCTTC.

This clone was counted many times. This chain connects TRBV5-6 to TRBJ1-1; D gene ambiguous. V lost 3 bases and J lost 1, with 7 bases in between. This CDR3 has 13 amino acids. The germline V gene encodes CDR1 SGHDT and CDR2 YYEEEE. The CDR3 DNA reads TGTGCCAGCAGCTGGGAAGAGAACACTGAAGCTTTCTTT. Protein sequence: CASSWEENTEAFF.

The chain has TRBV7-9 and TRBJ2-1, with 11 bases lining up with TRBD2. The CDR3 runs to 14 residues. The germline V gene has CDR1 SEHNR and CDR2 FQNEAQ (reference sequence). The V segment lost 1 base and the J segment 9 bases; nucleotides outside the gene matches: 2. The CDR3 region is CASSLVTSGSEQFF. Here the CDR3 DNA reads TGTGCCAGCAGCTTAGTTACTAGCGGGAGTGAGCAGTTCTTC.

This clone has a single count. The rearrangement uses TRBV2 and TRBJ2-7, with 11 bases aligning to TRBD1. The CDR3 loop spans 15 amino acids. With 4 bases clipped from V and 6 bases from J, the junction kept 8 bases outside the gene matches. From germline, CDR1 is SNHLY and CDR2 FYNNEI. CDR3: CASSGLGQGDREQYF. CDR3 sequence (DNA): TGTGCCAGCAGTGGCCTGGGACAGGGGGATCGCGAGCAGTACTTC.

The V and J genes are TRBV13 and TRBJ2-7; 7 positions match TRBD1. The CDR3 runs to 14 residues. From germline, CDR1 is PRHDT and CDR2 FYEKMQ (reference sequence). V lost 6 bases, J lost 7 bases, and 12 bases stayed unmatched. The CDR3 is CASRPPGGTEEQYF. CDR3 DNA sequence: TGTGCCAGCAGACCGCCAGGGGGAACTGAAGAGCAGTACTTC. The complete variable domain, with remaining parts taken from reference TRBV13 and TRBJ2-7, reads AAGVIQSPRHLIKEKRETATLKCYPIPRHDTVYWYQQGPGQDPQFLISFYEKMQSDKGSIPDRFSAQQFSDYHSELNMSSLELGDSALYFCASRPPGGTEEQYFGPGTRLTVT.

V is TRBV7-2 and J is TRBJ2-6, with a possible D match to TRBD2 (5 bases). The V gene's germline CDR1 is SGHTA and CDR2 FQGNSA. The CDR3 has 18 amino acids. V lost 1 base, J lost 0 bases, and 13 bases lay in between. CDR3 in DNA: TGTGCCAGCAGCTTAGTTGGACGGAGGAACTCTGGGGCCAACGTCCTGACTTTC. This gives the protein CASSLVGRRNSGANVLTF.

The chain joins TRBV27 to TRBJ1-4, with 7 bases identical to TRBD1. CDR1 and CDR2 from the germline V gene are MNHEY and SMNVEV (reference sequence). J lost 10 bases, V lost 8 bases, and 7 bases had no gene match. The CDR3 spans 12 residues. The CDR3 coding sequence is TGTGCCAGCCAACAGGGGATGGGAAAACTGTTTTTT. This codes for CASQQGMGKLFF.

This clone was counted only a few times. The CDR3 DNA follows: TGTGCCACCAGCGGGGGGACCTACAATGAGCAGTTCTTC. Encoded protein: CATSGGTYNEQFF. The rearrangement links TRBV10-3 to TRBJ2-1; TRBD2 aligns across 9 bases. V was clipped by 10 bases and J by 2 bases; unmatched bases: 3. Germline V gene sequence: CDR1 ENHRY, CDR2 SYGVKD. This CDR3 has 13 amino acids.

This chain connects TRBV7-8 to TRBJ2-7, with D maybe TRBD2 (7 bases). CDR3 size: 13 residues. CDR1 and CDR2 from the germline V gene are SGHVS and FQNEAQ. The V and J ends lost 1 base and 5 bases respectively, with 9 bases between them. CDR3 loop: CASSLGGGHEQYF. In DNA form, the CDR3 reads TGTGCCAGCAGCTTAGGGGGGGGGCACGAGCAGTACTTC.

The genes are TRBV4-2 and TRBJ1-2; D not resolved. The CDR3 is 13 amino acids. Germline V gene data show CDR1 as LGHNA and CDR2 as YNFKEQ. V shed 4 bases and J shed 4 bases, with 10 bases lying between them. The CDR3 protein is CASSLGQIYGYTF. The DNA of the CDR3 is TGTGCCAGCAGCCTCGGCCAAATCTATGGCTACACCTTC.